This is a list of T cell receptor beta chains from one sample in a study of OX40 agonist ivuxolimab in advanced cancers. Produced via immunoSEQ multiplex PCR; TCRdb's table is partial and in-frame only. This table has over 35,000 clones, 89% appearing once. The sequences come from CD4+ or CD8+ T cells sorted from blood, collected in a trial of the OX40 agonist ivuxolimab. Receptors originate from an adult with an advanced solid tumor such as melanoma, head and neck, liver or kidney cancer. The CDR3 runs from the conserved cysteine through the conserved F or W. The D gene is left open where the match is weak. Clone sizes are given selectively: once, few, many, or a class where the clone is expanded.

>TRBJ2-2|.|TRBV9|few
CASSVGSGLNTGELFF
TGTGCCAGCAGCGTGGGTAGCGGACTTAACACCGGGGAGCTGTTTTTT
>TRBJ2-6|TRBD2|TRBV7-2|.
CASSSGTSGELSGANVLTF
TGTGCCAGCAGCTCGGGGACTAGCGGGGAACTCTCTGGGGCCAACGTCCTGACTTTC
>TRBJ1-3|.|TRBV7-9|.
CASSLGGSGNTIYF
TGTGCCAGCAGCTTAGGGGGGTCTGGAAACACCATATATTTT
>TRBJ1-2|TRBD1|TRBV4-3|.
CASSQEFKGGRGYTF
TGCGCCAGCAGCCAAGAATTTAAAGGGGGCAGGGGCTACACCTTC
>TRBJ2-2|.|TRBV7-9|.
CASSFGGQQNTGELFF
TGTGCCAGCAGCTTCGGGGGCCAACAGAACACCGGGGAGCTGTTTTTT
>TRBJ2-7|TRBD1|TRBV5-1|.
CASSQGQGGSEQYF
TGCGCCAGCAGCCAGGGACAGGGGGGAAGCGAGCAGTACTTC
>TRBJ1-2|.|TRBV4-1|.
CASSQDMWTAYFNYGYTF
TGCGCCAGCAGCCAAGATATGTGGACAGCATACTTTAACTATGGCTACACCTTC
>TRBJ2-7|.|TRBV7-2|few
CASSLAPGTNYEQYF
TGTGCCAGCAGCTTAGCCCCAGGCACGAATTACGAGCAGTACTTC
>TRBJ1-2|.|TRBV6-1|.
CASSPQGGRYGYTF
TGTGCCAGCAGCCCGCAAGGGGGACGCTATGGCTACACCTTC
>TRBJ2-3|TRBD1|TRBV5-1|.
CASSFWGQTSRDTQYF
TGCGCCAGCAGCTTTTGGGGACAGACCTCAAGAGATACGCAGTATTTT
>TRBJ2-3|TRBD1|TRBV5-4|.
CASSARTGEDTQYF
TGTGCCAGCAGCGCCAGGACAGGGGAAGATACGCAGTATTTT
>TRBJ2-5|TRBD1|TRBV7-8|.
CASSNIPRDRQETQYF
TGTGCCAGCAGCAATATTCCAAGGGACAGACAAGAGACCCAGTACTTC
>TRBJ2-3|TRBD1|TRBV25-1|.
CASSLKNRGTQYF
TGTGCCAGCAGTCTCAAAAACAGGGGTACGCAGTATTTT
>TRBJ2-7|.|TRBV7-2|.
CASRQGGGYEQYF
TGTGCCAGCAGACAAGGGGGAGGTTACGAGCAGTACTTC